Below, 19 T cell receptor beta chains from the same sample are listed, as sequenced in a study of blood T cell repertoires in COVID-19. Assay used: immunoSEQ multiplex PCR; TCRdb lists only in-frame clones, some missing. The sample shows over 35,000 clones, over 85% of them seen only once. Material: peripheral blood. Every receptor here comes from a man in his 70s with active COVID-19.

The V and J genes are TRBV28 and TRBJ2-7; TRBD1 matches 12 bases. Unmatched junction bases numbered 7, after V lost 6 bases and J lost 7 bases. Germline lookup yields CDR1 MDHEN and CDR2 SYDVKM. The CDR3 has 14 residues. The CDR3: CASRGDRGPREQYF. The CDR3 coding sequence is TGTGCCAGCAGGGGGGACAGGGGGCCTAGGGAGCAGTACTTC.

The rearrangement uses TRBV2 and TRBJ2-5, with TRBD2 matching 7 bases. The germline V gene encodes CDR1 SNHLY and CDR2 FYNNEI. The CDR3 contains 13 residues. J gave up 4 bases and V 6 bases, and 5 bases lay outside the gene matches. CDR3 nucleotide sequence: TGTGCCAGCAGCACACTAGCGCGAGAGACCCAGTACTTC. Amino acid sequence: CASSTLARETQYF.

The CDR3 loop is CATREQGAPDTQYF. The CDR3 DNA reads as TGTGCCACCAGAGAACAGGGGGCGCCGGATACGCAGTATTTT. The rearrangement links TRBV24-1 to TRBJ2-3; 9 bases are a match to TRBD1. CDR1 is KGHDR, CDR2 SFDVKD, per germline. Unmatched junction bases numbered 7, after V lost 7 bases and J lost 6 bases. CDR3 length: 14 residues.

This clone was observed once. This rearrangement joins TRBV10-3 to TRBJ2-7; tentative D call: TRBD2 (7 bases). CDR1 and CDR2 (germline): ENHRY, SYGVKD. V was shortened by 10 bases and J by 2 bases, with 15 bases between the two germline ends. This CDR3 is 13 amino acids long. CDR3 nucleotide sequence: TGTGCCACCCGAGGGGGGGGCCCCTACGAGCAGTACTTC. Translating gives CATRGGGPYEQYF.

This chain uses TRBV7-9 with TRBJ1-1; possible D gene TRBD1, 6 bases. The germline V gene encodes CDR1 SEHNR and CDR2 FQNEAQ (reference sequence). V was pared by 5 bases and J by 5 bases, with 9 bases between. The CDR3 sequence is 12 residues long. Here the CDR3 DNA reads TGTGCCAGCAGCAAACAGGGTACTGAAGCTTTCTTT. As protein: CASSKQGTEAFF.

This clone was counted a single time. V and J are TRBV18 and TRBJ2-7; the match to TRBD1 covers 8 bases. V dropped 3 bases and J dropped 6; count of bases not matched to a gene: 22. Looked up from germline, CDR1 is KGHSH and CDR2 is LQKENI. The CDR3 is 19 amino acids. DNA of the CDR3: TGTGCCAGCTCACCCGCTGCGTTATTAGGAGCAGGGGGCTTAGGCGAGCAGTACTTC. As protein: CASSPAALLGAGGLGEQYF.

V usage is TRBV11-1 and J usage is TRBJ2-1; 9 nucleotides match TRBD2. Losses at the gene ends were 5 bases for V and 3 bases for J; bases not matched to a gene: 5. This CDR3 spans 15 amino acids. The germline V gene encodes CDR1 SGHAT and CDR2 FQDESV (reference sequence). CDR3: CASSMFSGGYNEQFF. In DNA form, the CDR3 reads TGTGCCAGCAGCATGTTTAGCGGGGGCTACAATGAGCAGTTCTTC.

This sequence joins TRBV3-1 (or the pseudogene TRBV3-2) and TRBJ2-2; D gene uncertain. CDR1 and CDR2 (germline): LGHDT, YNNKEL (reference sequence). V lost 3 bases, J lost 6 bases, and 17 bases lay in between. The CDR3 has 16 residues. Written as DNA, the CDR3 is TGTGCCAGCAGCCAGAGAGCTGGTCGCGGCGCCGGGGAGCTGTTTTTT. It specifies CASSQRAGRGAGELFF.

This chain connects TRBV5-1 to TRBJ2-3; D perhaps matches TRBD2 (5 bases). The CDR3 has 14 amino acids. V was pared by 4 bases and J by 4 bases, with 13 bases between. From germline, CDR1 is SGHRS and CDR2 YFSETQ. The CDR3 is CASSPGSLSDTQYF. DNA of the CDR3: TGCGCCAGCAGCCCGGGGTCTCTATCAGATACGCAGTATTTT.

CDR3 coding DNA: TGTGCCAGCAGCTTAGGGACTAGCGGGGACGTCGATGAGCAGTTCTTC. It yields the protein CASSLGTSGDVDEQFF. V usage is TRBV11-3 and J usage is TRBJ2-1, with 12 bases fitting TRBD2. The J segment lost 8 bases and the V segment lost 1 base, leaving 6 bases of the junction unmatched. CDR1 and CDR2 from the germline V gene are SGHNT and YENEEA. The CDR3 totals 16 residues.

J is TRBJ2-2 and V is TRBV4-3, with D uncertain. Germline V gene sequence: CDR1 LGHNA, CDR2 YSLEER. The CDR3 covers 14 residues. V lost 1 base, J lost 8 bases, and 11 bases lay in between. CDR3 sequence: CASSQVTRWGELFF. CDR3 nucleotide sequence: TGCGCCAGCAGCCAAGTCACCCGGTGGGGGGAGCTGTTTTTT.

The CDR3 region has the DNA TGTGCCAGTAGTACCCAGGTCGGTTACGAGCAGTACTTC. Its protein is CASSTQVGYEQYF. The chain combines TRBV19 with TRBJ2-7; D gene uncertain. Trimming removed 4 bases at V and 4 bases at J, with 11 bases between. CDR3 length: 13 residues. Looked up from germline, CDR1 is LNHDA and CDR2 is SQIVND (reference sequence).

V is TRBV7-2 and J is TRBJ2-5; 16 bases match TRBD2. Per the germline V gene, CDR1 is SGHTA and CDR2 is FQGNSA. The CDR3 extends over 17 amino acids. After removal of 0 bases from V and 3 bases from J, the junction contained 1 base not matched to a gene. The CDR3 DNA is TGTGCCAGCAGCTTAGCGGGACTAGCGGGGGGGAAAGAGACCCAGTACTTC. This sequence encodes CASSLAGLAGGKETQYF.

The V gene is TRBV7-6, the J gene TRBJ2-2; TRBD1 matches 7 bases. Germline assignment: CDR1 SGHVS and CDR2 FNYEAQ. V lost 3 bases, J lost 3 bases, and 4 bases stayed unmatched. The CDR3 extends over 15 amino acids. CDR3 nucleotide sequence: TGTGCCAGCAGCTTGGGGACAGACTACACCGGGGAGCTGTTTTTT. This codes for CASSLGTDYTGELFF.

The chain recombines TRBV15 with TRBJ1-5; D possibly corresponds to TRBD1 (5 bases). V lost 0 bases and J 0 bases, leaving 9 bases between the germline ends. CDR1 LNHNV and CDR2 YYDKDF come from the germline V gene (reference sequence). The CDR3 sequence is 16 residues long. This CDR3 reads CATSRETAYSNQPQHF. The DNA for the CDR3 is TGTGCCACCAGCAGAGAGACAGCTTATAGCAATCAGCCCCAGCATTTT.

The chain carries TRBV19 and TRBJ1-2, with 10 bases identical to TRBD1. Trimming took 1 base from V and 5 from J; bases not matched to a gene: 4. The CDR3 is 15 amino acids. Germline values: CDR1 LNHDA, CDR2 SQIVND (reference sequence). The CDR3 DNA reads TGTGCCAGTAGTATAGGGTCGGGACAGGGGTATGGCTACACCTTC. Amino acid sequence: CASSIGSGQGYGYTF.

The V gene is TRBV7-2, the J gene TRBJ2-7, with unresolved D. In germline, CDR1 is SGHTA, CDR2 FQGNSA. Deletions cut 5 bases from V and 6 bases from J, with 14 bases between. The CDR3 extends over 13 amino acids. CDR3 sequence (DNA): TGTGCCAGCAGCCCAACCCCTCCTACCGAGCAGTACTTC. This translates into CASSPTPPTEQYF.

This chain links TRBV28 with TRBJ2-7; D is possibly TRBD1 (6 bases). V lost 6 bases, J lost 3 bases, and 12 bases lay in between. The V gene's germline CDR1 is MDHEN and CDR2 SYDVKM. This CDR3 has 13 amino acids. The CDR3 sequence is CASRKPQGYEQYF. DNA of the CDR3: TGTGCCAGCAGGAAGCCACAGGGCTACGAGCAGTACTTC.

The rearrangement links TRBV21-1 to TRBJ1-5. TRBV21-1 is a pseudogene segment. The CDR3 totals 19 residues. CDR3 DNA sequence: TGTGCCAGCAGCCGAAAGGATAAGGAGCCCCTTTCCAGCAATCAGCCCCAGCATTTT. It specifies CASSRKDKEPLSSNQPQHF.